This T cell receptor beta chain originates from a study of CD8 T cells in Susac syndrome (dated by TCRdb to the late 2010s). Context from the whole study: Repertoire sequencing was used to test whether CD8+ T cell activation and differentiation in Susac syndrome was antigen driven. Results and caveats for the whole study, not just this receptor: The number of individuals in the TCR sequencing and HLA analysis was recognized as being relatively small.

High-throughput TCR beta sequencing profiled peripheral blood CD8+ and CD4+ T cells from healthy donors, Susac syndrome patients and multiple sclerosis patients. The multiple sclerosis controls were treatment-naive patients whose relapsing-remitting disease, either stable or active, fulfilled the revised McDonald criteria. Bulk CD8+ and CD4+ T cells were purified by magnetic negative isolation, while CD8+ TEMRA cells were enriched using FACS. Blood was collected in EDTA tubes and processed within 24 hours, with PBMCs isolated through density gradient centrifugation. PBMCs destined for TCR sequencing were cryopreserved in liquid nitrogen and later thawed in a 37 °C water bath. The sorted or isolated CD4+, CD8+ and CD8+ TEMRA cells had a purity of 90% or higher. Notes on this clonotype: Its antigen remains undetermined. The input lacks base qualities; no much larger clone sits a single base away.

The junction carries 13 bases between V and J, which are trimmed by 4 bases and 4 bases respectively. The CDR3 spans 14 residues, from the cysteine through the phenylalanine. The only DNA kept is the CDR3, 42 bases in frame from the first base. The germline V gene sets CDR1 to SGHTA and CDR2 to FQGNSA. RNA was extracted with the RNeasy kit and 0.5 to 1 ug was reverse transcribed using random hexamers. The immunoSEQ multiplex PCR assay, which covers 54 Vbeta and 13 Jbeta segments, was used to amplify TCR beta CDR3 regions. Bias from PCR amplification was corrected by using a synthetic template baseline for primer optimization and for computational correction. The published analysis was carried out like this. Reads were annotated to V, D and J genes per IMGT and analyzed with immunoSEQ Analyzer, keeping only productive sequences. Clonality was computed as one minus Shannon entropy normalized by log2 of the number of productive unique sequences. Public and private clones were assessed among the 100 most prevalent clones of each patient and control. A clone was defined as Susac-specific if it was absent from the healthy and MS cohorts, from some 1,100 published viral clones and from other ImmuneACCESS disease sequences. Through fastp at Q25 and MiXCR, TCRdb rebuilt clones from the public reads, retaining in-frame beta chains. When rows share a CDR3 protein, they turn into one entry using the most common DNA and genes. The authors' filters were not applied to this entry. This sample holds about 210,000 distinct CDR3 sequences; about 95% were observed only once. The biggest ten clones account for roughly 0.09% of the sample.

The rearranged chain carries TRBV7-2 and TRBJ2-5; a confident D gene designation cannot be given. Sequencing input: CD4+ T cells from PBMCs. This TCR came from a human donor with multiple sclerosis. The CDR3 here reads CASSSGSAAETQYF. Read as DNA, the sequence is TGTGCCAGCAGCTCCGGGTCGGCAGCAGAGACCCAGTACTTC.